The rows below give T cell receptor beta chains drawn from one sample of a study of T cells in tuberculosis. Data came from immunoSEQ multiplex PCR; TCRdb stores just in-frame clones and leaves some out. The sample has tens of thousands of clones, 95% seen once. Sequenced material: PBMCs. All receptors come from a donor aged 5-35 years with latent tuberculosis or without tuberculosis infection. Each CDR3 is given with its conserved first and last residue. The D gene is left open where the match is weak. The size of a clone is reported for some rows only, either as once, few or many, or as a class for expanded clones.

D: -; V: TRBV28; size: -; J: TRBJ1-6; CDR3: CASSLKPGSENSPLHF; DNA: TGTGCCAGCAGTCTCAAACCGGGGAGCGAGAATTCACCCCTCCACTTT
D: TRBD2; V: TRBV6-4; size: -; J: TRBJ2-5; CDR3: CASSPLAGGYETQYF; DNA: TGTGCCAGCAGTCCGCTAGCGGGGGGTTATGAGACCCAGTACTTC
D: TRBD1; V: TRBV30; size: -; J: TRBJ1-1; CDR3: CAWSVWVTGGGWTEAFF; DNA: TGTGCCTGGAGTGTTTGGGTTACAGGGGGCGGTTGGACTGAAGCTTTCTTT
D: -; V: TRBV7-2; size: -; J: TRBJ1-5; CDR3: CASSLLGAQPQHF; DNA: TGTGCCAGCAGCTTATTAGGGGCCCAGCCCCAGCATTTT
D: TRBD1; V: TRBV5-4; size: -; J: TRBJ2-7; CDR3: CASSDRQGSYEQYF; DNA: TGTGCCAGCAGCGATAGACAGGGGAGCTACGAGCAGTACTTC
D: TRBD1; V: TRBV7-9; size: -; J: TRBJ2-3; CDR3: CASSYRGDGATQYF; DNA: TGTGCCAGCAGCTACAGGGGGGACGGGGCTACGCAGTATTTT
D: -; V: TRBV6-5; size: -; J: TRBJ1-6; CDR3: CASSRRNSPLHF; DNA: TGTGCCAGCAGCCGGAGAAATTCACCCCTCCACTTT
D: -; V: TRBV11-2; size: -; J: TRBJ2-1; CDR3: CASSPSGVRGIGSYNEQFF; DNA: TGTGCCAGCAGCCCGTCTGGTGTGCGGGGAATCGGGTCCTACAATGAGCAGTTCTTC
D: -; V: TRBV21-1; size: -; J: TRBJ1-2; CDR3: CASSKTGTGRLVDYGYTF; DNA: TGTGCCAGCAGCAAGACCGGGACAGGGAGGTTGGTGGACTATGGCTACACCTTC
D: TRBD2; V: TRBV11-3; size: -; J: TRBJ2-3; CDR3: CASSLGTSGGQTDTQYF; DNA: TGTGCCAGCAGCTTAGGGACTAGCGGGGGGCAGACAGATACGCAGTATTTT
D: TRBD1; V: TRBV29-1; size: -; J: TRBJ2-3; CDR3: CSGTGGLGTDTQYF; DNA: TGCAGCGGGACAGGGGGCTTGGGGACAGATACGCAGTATTTT
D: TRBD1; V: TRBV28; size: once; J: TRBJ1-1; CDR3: CASSQGGLGLMNTEAFF; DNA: TGTGCCAGCAGTCAAGGGGGCCTGGGACTCATGAACACTGAAGCTTTCTTT
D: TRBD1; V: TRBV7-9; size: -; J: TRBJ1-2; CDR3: CASSSGLGQGYGYTF; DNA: TGTGCCAGCAGCTCCGGATTGGGACAGGGCTATGGCTACACCTTC
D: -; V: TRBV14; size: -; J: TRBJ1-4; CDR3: CASRQRVNEKLFF; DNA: TGTGCCAGCAGGCAACGGGTTAATGAAAAACTGTTTTTT
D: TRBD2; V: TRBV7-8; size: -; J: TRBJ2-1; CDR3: CASSLTTSGTDEQFF; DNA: TGTGCCAGCAGCCTAACGACTAGCGGAACGGATGAGCAGTTCTTC
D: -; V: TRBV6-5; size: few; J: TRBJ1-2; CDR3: CASRPRPNYGYTF; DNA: TGTGCCAGCAGACCTAGGCCCAACTATGGCTACACCTTC
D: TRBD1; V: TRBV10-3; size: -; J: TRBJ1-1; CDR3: CAISVAQGATEAFF; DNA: TGTGCCATCAGTGTAGCACAGGGGGCGACTGAAGCTTTCTTT
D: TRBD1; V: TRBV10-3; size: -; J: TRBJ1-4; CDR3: CAISPDRATQEKLFF; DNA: TGTGCCATCAGCCCGGACAGGGCTACACAGGAAAAACTGTTTTTT
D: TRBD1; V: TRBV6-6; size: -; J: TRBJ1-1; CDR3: CASSPLGQGRTEAFF; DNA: TGTGCCAGCAGTCCTCTTGGACAGGGCCGCACTGAAGCTTTCTTT
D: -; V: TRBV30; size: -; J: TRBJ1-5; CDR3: CAWSLPPWRVYDQPQHF; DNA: TGTGCCTGGAGTCTCCCGCCGTGGAGGGTGTACGATCAGCCCCAGCATTTT
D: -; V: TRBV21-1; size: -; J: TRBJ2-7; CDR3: CASSKAVGTGGTYEQYF; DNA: TGTGCCAGCAGCAAAGCGGTGGGGACAGGGGGCACCTACGAGCAGTACTTC
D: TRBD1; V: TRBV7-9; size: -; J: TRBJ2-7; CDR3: CASSGRTGPKEISSYEQYF; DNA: TGTGCCAGCAGCGGACGGACAGGCCCTAAGGAAATAAGCTCCTACGAGCAGTACTTC
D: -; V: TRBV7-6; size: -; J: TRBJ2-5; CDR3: CASSLFTDQETQYF; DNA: TGTGCCAGCAGCCTATTCACCGACCAAGAGACCCAGTACTTC
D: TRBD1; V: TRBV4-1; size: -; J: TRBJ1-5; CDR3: CASSHGTGNNQPQHF; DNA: TGCGCCAGCAGCCATGGGACAGGGAACAATCAGCCCCAGCATTTT
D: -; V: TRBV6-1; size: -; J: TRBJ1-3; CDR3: CASSEALLGHIYF; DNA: TGTGCCAGCAGTGAAGCGCTTCTTGGGCATATATATTTT
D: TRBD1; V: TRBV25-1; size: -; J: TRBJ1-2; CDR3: CASSDPGTGVGYTF; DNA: TGTGCCAGCAGTGACCCCGGGACAGGGGTTGGCTACACCTTC
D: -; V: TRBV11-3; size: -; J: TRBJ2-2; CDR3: CARSRGDLFF; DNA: TGTGCCAGGTCCAGAGGTGATCTGTTTTTT
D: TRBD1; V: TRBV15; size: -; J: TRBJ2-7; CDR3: CATKNRDSGDEQYF; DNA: TGTGCCACCAAAAACCGGGACAGTGGCGACGAGCAGTACTTC
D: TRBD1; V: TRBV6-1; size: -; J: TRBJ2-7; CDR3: CASSDYGTGLYEQYF; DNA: TGTGCCAGCAGTGACTACGGGACAGGCCTCTACGAGCAGTACTTC
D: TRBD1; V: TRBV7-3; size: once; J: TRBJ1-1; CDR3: CASSHTGGNTEAFF; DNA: TGTGCCAGCAGCCATACAGGGGGGAACACTGAAGCTTTCTTT
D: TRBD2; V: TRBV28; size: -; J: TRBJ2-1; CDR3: CASRGLAEYNEQFF; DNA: TGTGCCAGCAGGGGACTAGCGGAGTACAATGAGCAGTTCTTC
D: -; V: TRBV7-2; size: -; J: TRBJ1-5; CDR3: CASSLVSQKNQPQHF; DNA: TGTGCCAGCAGCTTAGTTTCCCAAAAAAATCAGCCCCAGCATTTT
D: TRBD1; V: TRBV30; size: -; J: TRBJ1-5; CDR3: CAWSGGTVSNQPQHF; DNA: TGTGCCTGGAGCGGTGGGACAGTTAGCAATCAGCCCCAGCATTTT
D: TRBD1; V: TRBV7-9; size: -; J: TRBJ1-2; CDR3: CASSSRTGNGYTF; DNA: TGTGCCAGCAGCTCTAGGACAGGGAATGGCTACACCTTC
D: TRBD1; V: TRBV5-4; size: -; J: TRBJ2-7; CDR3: CASSPRTGGALYEQYF; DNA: TGTGCCAGCAGCCCGAGGACAGGGGGGGCCTTGTACGAGCAGTACTTC
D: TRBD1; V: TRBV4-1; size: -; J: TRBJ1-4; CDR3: CASSQKGDRGNEKLFF; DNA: TGCGCCAGCAGCCAAAAAGGGGACAGGGGTAATGAAAAACTGTTTTTT
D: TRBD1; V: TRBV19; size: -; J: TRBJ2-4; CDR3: CASSIGDRGPGKNIQYF; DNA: TGTGCCAGTAGTATAGGGGACAGGGGGCCTGGCAAAAACATTCAGTACTTC
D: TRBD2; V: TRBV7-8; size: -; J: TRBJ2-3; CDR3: CASSLVGGTSLSPDTQYF; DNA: TGTGCCAGCAGCTTAGTTGGAGGGACTAGCTTATCCCCAGATACGCAGTATTTT
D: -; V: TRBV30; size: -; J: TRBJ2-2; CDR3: CAWSVLSGLNTGELFF; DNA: TGTGCCTGGAGTGTACTATCAGGACTTAACACCGGGGAGCTGTTTTTT
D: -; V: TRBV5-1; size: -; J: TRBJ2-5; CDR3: CASRWGVGETQYF; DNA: TGCGCCAGCAGATGGGGGGTAGGTGAGACCCAGTACTTC
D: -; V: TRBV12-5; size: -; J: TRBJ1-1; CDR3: CASGLGRERAFF; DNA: TGTGCTAGTGGTTTGGGGAGGGAAAGAGCTTTCTTT
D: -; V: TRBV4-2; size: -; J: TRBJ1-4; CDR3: CASSHPGDGTNEKLFF; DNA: TGTGCCAGCAGCCACCCAGGGGACGGAACTAATGAAAAACTGTTTTTT
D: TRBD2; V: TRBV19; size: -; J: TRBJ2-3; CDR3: CASSFSGGAIDTQYF; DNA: TGTGCCAGTAGCTTTAGCGGGGGGGCCATCGATACGCAGTATTTT
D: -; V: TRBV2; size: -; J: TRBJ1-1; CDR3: CASSEDFRTEAFF; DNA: TGTGCCAGCAGTGAAGATTTCAGAACTGAAGCTTTCTTT
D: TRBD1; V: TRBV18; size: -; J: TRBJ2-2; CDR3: CASSPGQPNTGELFF; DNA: TGTGCCAGCTCCCCGGGACAGCCGAACACCGGGGAGCTGTTTTTT
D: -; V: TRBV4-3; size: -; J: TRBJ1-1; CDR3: CASSQDLQGPEAFF; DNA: TGCGCCAGCAGCCAAGACTTACAGGGCCCTGAAGCTTTCTTT
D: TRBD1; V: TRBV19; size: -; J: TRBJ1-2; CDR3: CASRRWQGAEGYTF; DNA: TGTGCCAGTAGACGATGGCAGGGGGCGGAAGGCTACACCTTC
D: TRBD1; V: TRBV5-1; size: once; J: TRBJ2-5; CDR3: CASSSGTGGETQYF; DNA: TGCGCCAGCAGCTCTGGGACAGGGGGAGAGACCCAGTACTTC
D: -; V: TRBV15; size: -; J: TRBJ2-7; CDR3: CATSKPRGEQYF; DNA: TGTGCCACCAGCAAACCCAGGGGCGAGCAGTACTTC